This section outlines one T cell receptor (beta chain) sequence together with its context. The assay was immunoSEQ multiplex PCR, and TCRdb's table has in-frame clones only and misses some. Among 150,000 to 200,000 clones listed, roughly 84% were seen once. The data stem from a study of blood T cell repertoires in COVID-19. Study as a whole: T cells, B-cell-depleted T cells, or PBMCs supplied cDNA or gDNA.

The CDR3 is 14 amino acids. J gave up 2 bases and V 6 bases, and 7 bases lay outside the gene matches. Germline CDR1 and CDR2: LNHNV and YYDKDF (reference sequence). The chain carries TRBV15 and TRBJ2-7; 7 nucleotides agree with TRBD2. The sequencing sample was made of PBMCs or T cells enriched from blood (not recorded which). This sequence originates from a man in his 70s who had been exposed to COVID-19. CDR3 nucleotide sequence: TGTGCCACCAGTACGGGACTAACAACCTACGAGCAGTACTTC. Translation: CATSTGLTTYEQYF. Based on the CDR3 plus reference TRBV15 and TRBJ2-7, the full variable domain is DAMVIQNPRYQVTQFGKPVTLSCSQTLNHNVMYWYQQKSSQAPKLLFHYYDKDFNNEADTPDNFQSRRPNTSFCFLDIRSPGLGDTAMYLCATSTGLTTYEQYFGPGTRLTVT.